This paragraph covers one T cell receptor beta chain sequence. Its antigen is currently unknown. These data are taken from a study of PD-1 blockade in classical Hodgkin lymphoma. The CDR3 has 12 residues. Trimming shortened V by 7 bases and J by 3 bases, and 7 bases separated the two germline ends. Germline V lookup: CDR1 SNHLY, CDR2 FYNNEI. Whole-study findings and limits: Diminished baseline TCR diversity has been reported in newly diagnosed patients relative to healthy donors. Repertoires differed for reasons still undefined, possibly disease activity or prior therapy.

The method was immunoSEQ multiplex PCR; TCRdb's version includes in-frame clones alone and lacks a portion of them. The sample lists over 60,000 clones, roughly 92% seen once, with about 2.8% in the top ten. The time point was: newly diagnosed, previously untreated cHL patient sample. Serving as comparison were PBMCs from newly diagnosed, untreated classical Hodgkin lymphoma, which were sequenced alongside the relapsed/refractory trial patients. The sequenced material came from peripheral blood mononuclear cells (PBMCs). This sequence was found in a human donor with classical Hodgkin lymphoma. The chain links TRBV2 to TRBJ1-5; no clear D gene. CDR3 amino acids: CASNRPNQPQHF. DNA of the CDR3: TGTGCCAGCAACAGACCCAATCAGCCCCAGCATTTT. Full variable domain (rest looked up from reference TRBV2 and TRBJ1-5): EPEVTQTPSHQVTQMGQEVILRCVPISNHLYFYWYRQILGQKVEFLVSFYNNEISEKSEIFDDQFSVERPDGSNFTLKIRSTKLEDSAMYFCASNRPNQPQHFGDGTRLSIL.